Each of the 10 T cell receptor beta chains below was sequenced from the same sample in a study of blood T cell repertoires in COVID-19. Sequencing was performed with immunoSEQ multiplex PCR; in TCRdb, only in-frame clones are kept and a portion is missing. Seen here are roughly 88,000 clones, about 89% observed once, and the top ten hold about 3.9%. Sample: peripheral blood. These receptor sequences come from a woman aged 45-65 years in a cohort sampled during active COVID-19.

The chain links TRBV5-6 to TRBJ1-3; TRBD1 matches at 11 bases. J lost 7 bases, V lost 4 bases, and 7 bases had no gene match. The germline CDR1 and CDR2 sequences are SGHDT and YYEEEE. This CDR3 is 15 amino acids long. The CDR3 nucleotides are TGTGCCAGCAGCGGCCCGGGACAGGGGGTGAACACCATATATTTT. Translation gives CASSGPGQGVNTIYF.

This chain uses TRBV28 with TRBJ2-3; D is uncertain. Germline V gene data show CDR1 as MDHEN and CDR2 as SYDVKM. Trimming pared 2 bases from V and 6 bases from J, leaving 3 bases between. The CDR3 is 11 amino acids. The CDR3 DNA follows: TGTGCCAGCAGTTTACGGGATACGCAGTATTTT. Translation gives CASSLRDTQYF.

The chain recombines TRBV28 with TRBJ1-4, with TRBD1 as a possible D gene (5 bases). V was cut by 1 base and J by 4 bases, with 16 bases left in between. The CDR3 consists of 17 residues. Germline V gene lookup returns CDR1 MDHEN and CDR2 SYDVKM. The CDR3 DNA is TGTGCCAGCAGTTTATCACGTCGACAGATGATTAATGAAAAACTGTTTTTT. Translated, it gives CASSLSRRQMINEKLFF.

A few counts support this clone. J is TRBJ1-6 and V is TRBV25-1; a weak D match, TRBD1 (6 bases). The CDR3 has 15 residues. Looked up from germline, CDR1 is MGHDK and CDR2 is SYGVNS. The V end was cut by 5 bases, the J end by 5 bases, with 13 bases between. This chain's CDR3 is CASSLYGQNNSPLHF. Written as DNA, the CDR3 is TGTGCCAGCAGTTTGTATGGACAGAATAATTCACCCCTCCACTTT. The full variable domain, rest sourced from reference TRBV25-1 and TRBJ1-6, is EADIYQTPRYLVIGTGKKITLECSQTMGHDKMYWYQQDPGMELHLIHYSYGVNSTEKGDLSSESTVSRIRTEHFPLTLESARPSHTSQYLCASSLYGQNNSPLHFGNGTRLTVT.

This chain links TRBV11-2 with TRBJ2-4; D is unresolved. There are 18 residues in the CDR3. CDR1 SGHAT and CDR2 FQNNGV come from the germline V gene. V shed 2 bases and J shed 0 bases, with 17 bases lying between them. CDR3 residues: CASSLWLGESIAKNIQYF. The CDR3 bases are TGTGCCAGCAGCTTATGGTTAGGAGAGTCCATAGCCAAAAACATTCAGTACTTC.

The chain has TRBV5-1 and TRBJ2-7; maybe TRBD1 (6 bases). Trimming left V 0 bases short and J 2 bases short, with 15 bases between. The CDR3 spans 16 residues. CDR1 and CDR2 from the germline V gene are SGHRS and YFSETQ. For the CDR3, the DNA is TGCGCCAGCAGCTTGGCCGAGGTCAGGGGCCCCTACGAGCAGTACTTC. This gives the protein CASSLAEVRGPYEQYF.

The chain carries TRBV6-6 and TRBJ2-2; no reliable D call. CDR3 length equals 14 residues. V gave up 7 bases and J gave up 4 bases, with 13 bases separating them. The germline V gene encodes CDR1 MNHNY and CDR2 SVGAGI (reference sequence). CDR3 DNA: TGTGCCAGCACGCCCAGAATCCTCACCGGGGAGCTGTTTTTT. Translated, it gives CASTPRILTGELFF.

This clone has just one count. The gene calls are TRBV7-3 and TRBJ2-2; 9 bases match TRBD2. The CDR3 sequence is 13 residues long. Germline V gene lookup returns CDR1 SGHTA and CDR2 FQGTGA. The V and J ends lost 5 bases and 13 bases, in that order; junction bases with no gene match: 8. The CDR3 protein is CASSEFSGRGLFF. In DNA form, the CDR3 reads TGTGCCAGCAGCGAGTTTAGCGGGAGAGGGCTGTTTTTT.

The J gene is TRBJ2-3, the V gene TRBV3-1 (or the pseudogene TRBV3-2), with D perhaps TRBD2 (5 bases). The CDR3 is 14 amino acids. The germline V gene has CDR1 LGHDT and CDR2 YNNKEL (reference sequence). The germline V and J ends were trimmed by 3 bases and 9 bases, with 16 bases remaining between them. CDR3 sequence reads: CASSHGARVRTQYF. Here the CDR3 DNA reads TGTGCCAGCAGCCATGGAGCGAGGGTAAGGACGCAGTATTTT.

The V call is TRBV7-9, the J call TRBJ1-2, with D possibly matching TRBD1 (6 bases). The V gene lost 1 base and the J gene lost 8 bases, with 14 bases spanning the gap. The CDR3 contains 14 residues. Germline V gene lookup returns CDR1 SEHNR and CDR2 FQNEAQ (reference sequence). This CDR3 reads CASSLVWGREGYTF. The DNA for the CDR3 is TGTGCCAGCAGCTTAGTATGGGGGCGCGAAGGCTACACCTTC.